The 4 T cell receptor beta chains reported below all come from one sample, sequenced in a study of spatial heterogeneity in lung cancer. MiXCR was run by TCRdb on the 5' RACE reads, yielding one entry per CDR3 protein. The repertoire holds 4,700 or so distinct CDR3 sequences, with 20% to 25% as singletons. Time point here: sample taken at primary tumor resection. Whole RNA obtained from tumor, nontumor lung or frozen PBMC underwent sequencing without sorting. The material sequenced was normal lung tissue next to the tumor, taken at surgery. The receptors stem from a female donor with early-stage non-small cell lung cancer.

By share of the sample, this clonotype is medium-sized. This beta chain is off target for a library built for alpha chains, so its abundance means little. J is TRBJ2-7 and V is TRBV7-2; 9 nucleotides line up with TRBD1. The CDR3 loop spans 15 amino acids. The V gene's germline CDR1 is SGHTA and CDR2 FQGNSA. V lost 7 bases to trimming and J lost 4 bases; unmatched junction nucleotides: 11. CDR3 sequence reads: CASTPLGTGTYEQYF. The CDR3 DNA reads as TGTGCCAGCACCCCGTTGGGGACAGGGACGTACGAGCAGTACTTC.

By sample fraction, this clonotype is medium-sized. For a library built for alpha chains, this beta chain is a stray read; little rests on its size. V and J are TRBV18 and TRBJ2-5, with D uncertain. V shed 0 bases and J shed 5 bases, with 13 bases lying between them. In germline, CDR1 is KGHSH, CDR2 LQKENI. The CDR3 has 15 residues. The CDR3 reads CASSPPFRVQETQYF. The DNA of the CDR3 is TGTGCCAGCTCACCACCGTTCCGTGTTCAGGAGACCCAGTACTTC.

Of note for this clonotype: This beta chain is a stray read from a library made for alpha chains; its abundance is not meaningful. The rearrangement uses TRBV7-9 and TRBJ2-7; D is perhaps TRBD1 (5 bases). The CDR3 is 14 residues long. Germline V CDR1 and CDR2: SEHNR, FQNEAQ (reference sequence). The V gene lost 5 bases and the J gene lost 6 bases, with 17 bases spanning the gap. DNA of the CDR3: TGTGCCAGCAGCCCCACGGCCGTGCAGGGCGAGCAGTACTTC. It encodes CASSPTAVQGEQYF.

About this clonotype itself: Being off target in a library aimed at alpha chains, this beta chain has a size of little meaning. The chain employs TRBV20-1 and TRBJ2-3; 8 bases agree with TRBD2. CDR1 and CDR2 (germline): DFQATT, SNEGSKA (reference sequence). With V trimmed by 2 bases and J by 4 bases, 11 bases remained unmatched. There are 16 residues in the CDR3. In nucleotides, the CDR3 is TGCAGTGCTAGAAAGGCGGGAGGAAATCGTGCAGATACGCAGTATTTT. This gives the protein CSARKAGGNRADTQYF.